The 14 T cell receptor beta chains below all came from one sample that was sequenced in a study of regulatory T cells in long-lasting Graves disease (dated by TCRdb to the early 2020s). Read against the paper, the sample's time point label means: newly diagnosed GD, antithyroid drugs for less than 3 months. For both TCR sequencing and RNA sequencing, RNA was extracted from PBMCs in TRIzol. The library relied on multiplex PCR. The instrument given in TCRdb is Illumina HiSeq 4000. iRepertoire HTBI primers and Arm-PCR amplification of CDR3 regions were used to construct TCR beta libraries. TCRdb applied fastp at Q25 and MiXCR to the public reads, then kept only in-frame beta chains. Each record represents a unique CDR3 protein, reported with the most common genes and DNA among its rows. Counted in this sample were 400,000 to 550,000 distinct CDR3 sequences; approximately 15% of them appeared once. The leading ten clones occupy approximately 15% of the sample.

The same sample was also studied in work on T cells in Graves' hyperthyroidism and ophthalmopathy.

The sequenced sample was peripheral blood mononuclear cells (PBMCs), obtained at new diagnosis, from a patient treated with antithyroid drugs. The source of these receptors is a woman aged 25 to 39 with Graves disease. Donor details come from another sample of the same person, matched by shared clones.

About this clonotype itself: A much larger clone is a single base away; this may be a read error. This sequence joins TRBV6-5 and TRBJ2-1; TRBD2 aligns across 9 bases. With 4 bases clipped from V and 4 bases from J, the junction kept 8 bases outside the gene matches. From germline, CDR1 is MNHEY and CDR2 SVGAGI. The CDR3 extends over 16 amino acids. CDR3 coding DNA: TGTGCCAGCAGTTCCTCCGAGACTAGCGGTTACAATGAGCAGTTCTTC. Translated, it gives CASSSSETSGYNEQFF.

This clonotype was found many times. V usage is TRBV2 and J usage is TRBJ2-5; 10 bases align to TRBD1. CDR1 is SNHLY, CDR2 FYNNEI, per germline. V dropped 10 bases and J dropped 5; count of bases not matched to a gene: 13. The CDR3 is 15 amino acids. In DNA form, the CDR3 reads TGTGCCACCTTCGCTTCGGGACAGGGGCATGAGACCCAGTACTTC. This translates into CATFASGQGHETQYF.

This clonotype was recorded at least ten times. V and J are TRBV12-3 or TRBV12-4 and TRBJ2-1; D may be TRBD2 (6 bases). V gave up 11 bases and J gave up 0 bases, with 11 bases separating them. The CDR3 loop spans 13 amino acids. The DNA of the CDR3 is TGTGCCGGCGCCGGGGGCTCCTACAATGAGCAGTTCTTC. Its translation is CAGAGGSYNEQFF.

This clonotype showed up just a few times. The chain couples TRBV7-3 to TRBJ2-1; 7 bases map to TRBD1. CDR1 and CDR2 (germline): SGHTA, FQGTGA. The CDR3 covers 15 residues. V shed 5 bases, J shed 6 bases, and the junction held 10 bases outside the gene matches. The CDR3 spells CASSQDRAGGNEQFF. The CDR3 region has the DNA TGTGCCAGCAGCCAAGACAGGGCCGGAGGCAATGAGCAGTTCTTC.

This clonotype was recorded many times. This chain links TRBV5-6 with TRBJ1-1; 7 positions match TRBD1. The CDR3 is 14 amino acids. The junction had 5 bases not matched to a gene; V was cut back by 3 bases and J by 3 bases. Germline-derived CDR1 and CDR2 are SGHDT and YYEEEE. The CDR3 nucleotides read TGTGCCAGCAGCTGGGGCCAGGGGGACACTGAAGCTTTCTTT. This encodes CASSWGQGDTEAFF.

This clonotype showed up many times. V is TRBV12-3 or TRBV12-4 and J is TRBJ2-1; 10 bases match TRBD2. V was pared by 6 bases and J by 4 bases, with 6 bases of the junction left unmatched. The CDR3 extends over 15 amino acids. The CDR3 region has the DNA TGTGCCAGCAGGCGCAGGACTAGCGGTTACAATGAGCAGTTCTTC. This translates into CASRRRTSGYNEQFF.

This clonotype came up many times. V and J are TRBV5-1 and TRBJ1-1; 8 bases are a match to TRBD1. The V segment lost 7 bases and the J segment 1 base; nucleotides outside the gene matches: 9. The CDR3 is made up of 15 amino acids. Per the germline V gene, CDR1 is SGHRS and CDR2 is YFSETQ. The CDR3 is CASQAQTGENTEAFF. The CDR3 coding sequence is TGCGCCAGCCAAGCCCAGACAGGGGAGAACACTGAAGCTTTCTTT.

In this sample, this clonotype turned up a few times. The V and J genes are TRBV5-1 and TRBJ2-7; a weak D match, TRBD2 (6 bases). Germline CDR1 is SGHRS and CDR2 is YFSETQ. The V end was cut by 0 bases, the J end by 0 bases, with 19 bases between. This CDR3 region has 18 residues. CDR3 in DNA: TGCGCCAGCAGCTTGGCTCCGGCCGGCGGGACTCCCTCCTACGAGCAGTACTTC. Translating gives CASSLAPAGGTPSYEQYF.

The chain employs TRBV30 and TRBJ1-5; a possible D gene is TRBD1 (5 bases). Looked up from germline, CDR1 is GTSNPN and CDR2 is SVGIG (reference sequence). This CDR3 is 15 amino acids long. The ends were cut back, 1 base at V and 0 bases at J, with 10 bases in the middle. CDR3 DNA: TGTGCCTGGAGTGCCCCAGGGACTAGCAATCAGCCCCAGCATTTT. It codes for CAWSAPGTSNQPQHF.

At least ten counts were recorded for this clonotype. The rearrangement joins TRBV27 to TRBJ2-5; D not certain. Trimming took off 5 bases at V and 1 base at J, with 11 bases between the two ends. In germline, CDR1 is MNHEY, CDR2 SMNVEV (reference sequence). The CDR3 is made up of 14 amino acids. Here the CDR3 reads CASSPSQVQETQYF. The CDR3 bases are TGTGCCAGCAGTCCCAGTCAAGTCCAAGAGACCCAGTACTTC.

This clonotype was observed a few times. J is TRBJ2-1 and V is TRBV9, with 8 bases aligning to TRBD2. With V trimmed by 0 bases and J by 7 bases, 6 bases remained unmatched. This CDR3 contains 15 residues. The germline V gene encodes CDR1 SGDLS and CDR2 YYNGEE. The CDR3: CASSVDNGRANEQFF. In nucleotides, the CDR3 is TGTGCCAGCAGCGTAGACAACGGGAGGGCTAATGAGCAGTTCTTC.

This clonotype was counted many times. The chain recombines TRBV3-1 with TRBJ1-4; 8 bases map to TRBD1. Germline trimming cut 6 bases from V and 2 bases from J; bases unmatched to any gene: 2. This CDR3 spans 14 amino acids. Germline loops: CDR1 LGHDT, CDR2 YNNKEL (reference sequence). CDR3 residues: CASSNRGTNEKLFF. DNA for the CDR3: TGTGCCAGCAGTAACAGGGGGACTAATGAAAAACTGTTTTTT.

This clonotype was counted a few times. This chain links TRBV27 with TRBJ2-7, with D tentatively TRBD1 or TRBD2 (5 bases each). CDR1 MNHEY and CDR2 SMNVEV come from the germline V gene (reference sequence). Trimming stripped 10 bases from V and 2 bases from J, with 15 bases between. The CDR3 has 13 amino acids. CDR3 in DNA: TGTGCCATACGGGACGGGGTTACCTACGAGCAGTACTTC. This encodes CAIRDGVTYEQYF.

This clonotype was counted at least ten times. The V gene is TRBV30, the J gene TRBJ2-5; D gene unclear. V lost 1 base to trimming and J lost 3 bases, with 3 bases between them. The V gene's germline CDR1 is GTSNPN and CDR2 SVGIG (reference sequence). The CDR3 spans 11 residues. The CDR3 bases are TGTGCCTGGAGTGCCAAAGAGACCCAGTACTTC. This gives the protein CAWSAKETQYF.